The rows below give T cell receptor beta chains drawn from one sample of a study of shared clonotypes between healthy human individuals. Here immunoSEQ multiplex PCR was the method, and the copy in TCRdb shows in-frame clones only, minus some. The repertoire consists of about 820,000 clones, with roughly 92% occurring once and the leading ten covering around 24%. Input material: naive CD8+ T cells sorted from blood. The receptors were gathered from a man aged 25 to 40 in good health. Both conserved end residues are part of each CDR3. D genes are given only for firm matches.

V gene: TRBV18
D gene: .
J gene: TRBJ2-5
CDR3 DNA: TGTGCCAGCTCACCACCGGGTCTTAGGCAAGAGACCCAGTACTTC
CDR3 protein: CASSPPGLRQETQYF

V gene: TRBV2
D gene: TRBD2
J gene: TRBJ2-1
CDR3 DNA: TGTGCCAGCAGTGACGTAGCGGGAGTATCCGAGCAGTTCTTC
CDR3 protein: CASSDVAGVSEQFF

V gene: TRBV7-6
D gene: .
J gene: TRBJ1-4
CDR3 DNA: TGTGCCAGCAGCCTGGGCCAGCCGGGTCTCGGGGAAAAACTGTTTTTT
CDR3 protein: CASSLGQPGLGEKLFF

V gene: TRBV7-8
D gene: TRBD2
J gene: TRBJ2-5
CDR3 DNA: TGTGCCAGCAGCTCTCGGACTAGCGGGAGTTTAAAGACCCAGTACTTC
CDR3 protein: CASSSRTSGSLKTQYF

V gene: TRBV4-1
D gene: .
J gene: TRBJ2-7
CDR3 DNA: TGCGCCAGCAGTAAACAGGGAGACGAGCAGTACTTC
CDR3 protein: CASSKQGDEQYF

V gene: TRBV6-5
D gene: TRBD1
J gene: TRBJ2-7
CDR3 DNA: TGTGCCACTGGACAGGGCTACGAGCAGTACTTC
CDR3 protein: CATGQGYEQYF

V gene: TRBV7-9
D gene: .
J gene: TRBJ2-4
CDR3 DNA: TGTGCCAGCAGCTTCGGTCCCAAAAACATTCAGTACTTC
CDR3 protein: CASSFGPKNIQYF

V gene: TRBV9
D gene: .
J gene: TRBJ2-7
CDR3 DNA: TGTGCCAGCAGCGAAAGCGGTTCCCCCTACGAGCAGTACTTC
CDR3 protein: CASSESGSPYEQYF

V gene: TRBV14
D gene: .
J gene: TRBJ2-7
CDR3 DNA: TGTGCCAGCAGCCATCTGGATACCTACGAGCAGTACTTC
CDR3 protein: CASSHLDTYEQYF

V gene: TRBV10-2
D gene: TRBD2
J gene: TRBJ2-3
CDR3 DNA: TGCGCCAGCAGTAGACTAGCGGGAAGAGGTGCCGATACGCAGTATTTT
CDR3 protein: CASSRLAGRGADTQYF

V gene: TRBV9
D gene: .
J gene: TRBJ2-5
CDR3 DNA: TGTGCCAGCAGCGTAGGGGACTCATGGGAGACCCAGTACTTC
CDR3 protein: CASSVGDSWETQYF

V gene: TRBV11-2
D gene: TRBD1
J gene: TRBJ2-5
CDR3 DNA: TGTGCCAGCAGCGGACAGGGGGAGCAAGAGACCCAGTACTTC
CDR3 protein: CASSGQGEQETQYF

V gene: TRBV27
D gene: TRBD1
J gene: TRBJ2-1
CDR3 DNA: TGTGCCAGCAGTGGGGACAGAACATACAATGAGCAGTTCTTC
CDR3 protein: CASSGDRTYNEQFF

V gene: TRBV9
D gene: TRBD1
J gene: TRBJ1-1
CDR3 DNA: TGTGCCAGCAGCGGACAGGGAATGAACACTGAAGCTTTCTTT
CDR3 protein: CASSGQGMNTEAFF

V gene: TRBV2
D gene: .
J gene: TRBJ2-5
CDR3 DNA: TGTGCCAGCGGGGATCTCGAGACCCAGTACTTC
CDR3 protein: CASGDLETQYF

V gene: TRBV29-1
D gene: .
J gene: TRBJ2-2
CDR3 DNA: TGCAGCGGGCTATATCTAGCTTCGCTGTTTTTT
CDR3 protein: CSGLYLASLFF

V gene: TRBV7-9
D gene: .
J gene: TRBJ1-1
CDR3 DNA: TGTGCCAGCAGCCCGTTTGCGGGGTTGGACACTGAAGCTTTCTTT
CDR3 protein: CASSPFAGLDTEAFF